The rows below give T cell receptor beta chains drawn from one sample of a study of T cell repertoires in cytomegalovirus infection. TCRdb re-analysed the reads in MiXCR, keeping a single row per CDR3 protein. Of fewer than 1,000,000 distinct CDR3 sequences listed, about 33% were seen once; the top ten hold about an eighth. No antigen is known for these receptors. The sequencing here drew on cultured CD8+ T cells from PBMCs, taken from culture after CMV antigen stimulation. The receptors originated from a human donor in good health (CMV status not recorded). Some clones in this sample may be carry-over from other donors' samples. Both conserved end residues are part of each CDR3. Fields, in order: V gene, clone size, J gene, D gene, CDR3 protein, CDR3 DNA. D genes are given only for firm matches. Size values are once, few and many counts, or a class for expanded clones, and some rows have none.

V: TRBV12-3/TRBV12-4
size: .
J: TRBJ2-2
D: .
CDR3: CASTLGGAGELFF
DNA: TGTGCCAGCACCCTAGGGGGGGCCGGGGAGCTGTTTTTT

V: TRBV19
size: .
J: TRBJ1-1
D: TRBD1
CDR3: CASSTRRQGVGTEAFF
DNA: TGTGCCAGTAGTACCCGTAGACAGGGGGTGGGCACTGAAGCTTTCTTT

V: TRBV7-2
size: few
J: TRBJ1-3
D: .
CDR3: CASSLESLGEYSGNTIYF
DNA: TGTGCCAGCAGCTTAGAATCCCTAGGCGAGTACTCTGGAAACACCATATATTTT

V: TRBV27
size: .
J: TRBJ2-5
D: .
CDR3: CASSRPLGTQYF
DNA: TGTGCCAGCAGTCGACCGCTAGGGACCCAGTACTTC

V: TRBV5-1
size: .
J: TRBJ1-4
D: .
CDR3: CASRGDSTGNPQLFF
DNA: TGCGCCAGCAGGGGAGACAGTACAGGGAATCCTCAACTGTTTTTT

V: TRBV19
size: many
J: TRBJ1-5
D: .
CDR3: CASSNPGINQPQHF
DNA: TGTGCCAGTAGTAACCCCGGGATAAATCAGCCCCAGCATTTT

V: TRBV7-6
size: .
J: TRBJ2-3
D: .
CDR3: CASSPPANTDTQYF
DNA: TGTGCCAGCAGCCCTCCCGCTAACACAGATACGCAGTATTTT

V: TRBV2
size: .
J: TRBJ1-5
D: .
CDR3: CASSVGGLSNQPQHF
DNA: TGTGCCAGCAGTGTAGGGGGGCTCAGCAATCAGCCCCAGCATTTT

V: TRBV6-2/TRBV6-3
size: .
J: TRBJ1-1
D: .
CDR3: CASSSSVYTEAFF
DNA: .

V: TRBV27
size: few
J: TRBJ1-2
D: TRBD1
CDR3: CASSPGTGGVGYTF
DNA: TGTGCCAGCAGCCCCGGGACAGGGGGCGTCGGCTACACCTTC

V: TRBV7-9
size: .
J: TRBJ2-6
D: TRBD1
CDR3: CAKRGPGANVLTF
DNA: TGTGCCAAGAGGGGGCCAGGGGCCAACGTCCTGACTTTC

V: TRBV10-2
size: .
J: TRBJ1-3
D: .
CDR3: CASSESFSDLWSNTIYF
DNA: TGCGCCAGCAGTGAGTCGTTCAGTGACCTCTGGAGTAACACCATATATTTT

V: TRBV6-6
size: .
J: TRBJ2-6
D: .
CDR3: CASSYYRPSSGANVLTF
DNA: TGTGCCAGCAGTTACTACAGACCAAGCTCTGGGGCCAACGTCCTGACTTTC

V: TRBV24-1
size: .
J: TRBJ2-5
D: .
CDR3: CATSAGVATETQYF
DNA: TGTGCCACCAGTGCAGGGGTGGCGACAGAGACCCAGTACTTC

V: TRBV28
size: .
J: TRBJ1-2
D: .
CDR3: CASSPIGHPYGYTF
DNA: TGTGCCAGCAGTCCCATTGGACACCCCTATGGCTACACCTTC

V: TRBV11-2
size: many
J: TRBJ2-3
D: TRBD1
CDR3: CASSFGTGSTDTQYF
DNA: TGTGCCAGCAGCTTTGGGACAGGGAGCACAGATACGCAGTATTTT

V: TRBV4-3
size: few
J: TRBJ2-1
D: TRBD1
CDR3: CASSQGRGYNNEQFF
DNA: TGCGCCAGCAGCCAAGGCAGGGGGTATAACAATGAGCAGTTCTTC